These T cell receptor beta chains were read from a single sample in a study of CXCR3-negative and CXCR3-positive naive CD8 T cells. TCRdb derives one entry per CDR3 protein from the 5' RACE reads, leaving out DNA. The sample table includes around 120,000 distinct CDR3 sequences. Sequenced input: naive CXCR3+ CD8+ T cells from blood. All receptors come from a human donor in good health. Some clones in this sample may be carry-over from other donors' samples. Both conserved end residues are part of each CDR3. The order of the fields is J gene, V gene, CDR3 protein.

J gene: TRBJ2-5
V gene: TRBV28
CDR3 protein: CASLANWETQYF

J gene: TRBJ2-7
V gene: TRBV7-2
CDR3 protein: CASSFYHGITYEQYF

J gene: TRBJ2-5
V gene: TRBV2
CDR3 protein: CASWRGRLQETQYF

J gene: TRBJ2-2
V gene: TRBV6-4
CDR3 protein: CASSEYGGDGTGELFF

J gene: TRBJ2-7
V gene: TRBV28
CDR3 protein: CASTPGTGTYEQYF

J gene: TRBJ2-7
V gene: TRBV27
CDR3 protein: CASSLRWDSYEQYF

J gene: TRBJ2-3
V gene: TRBV15
CDR3 protein: CATSSLGLAEDTQYF

J gene: TRBJ1-2
V gene: TRBV7-6
CDR3 protein: CASSSYREDNYGYTF

J gene: TRBJ2-5
V gene: TRBV6-5
CDR3 protein: CASRMDRVQETQYF

J gene: TRBJ1-1
V gene: TRBV4-1
CDR3 protein: CASSLQGAGTEAFF

J gene: TRBJ1-1
V gene: TRBV7-3
CDR3 protein: CASSLTVGHLMNTEAFF

J gene: TRBJ1-1
V gene: TRBV28
CDR3 protein: CASSSLGNTEAFF

J gene: TRBJ2-2
V gene: TRBV7-3
CDR3 protein: CASSFGIGTDTTGELFF

J gene: TRBJ1-1
V gene: TRBV6-1
CDR3 protein: CAMRDGTEAFF

J gene: TRBJ2-5
V gene: TRBV28
CDR3 protein: CASSDLGTRKETQYF

J gene: TRBJ2-1
V gene: TRBV27
CDR3 protein: CASSFEGGGDEQFF

J gene: TRBJ1-1
V gene: TRBV27
CDR3 protein: CASSLSWSQGTRREAFF

J gene: TRBJ2-7
V gene: TRBV7-9
CDR3 protein: CASSFPGGYEQYF

J gene: TRBJ1-1
V gene: TRBV18
CDR3 protein: CASSPAGITEAFF